One and the same sample provided the 8 T cell receptor beta chains below, sequenced in a study of T cell responses to AZD1222 COVID-19 vaccine listed by TCRdb under 2021. The method behind the library was the immunoSEQ multiplex PCR assay. TCRdb provides this immuneACCESS table in a form limited to in-frame rearrangements. Some clones are lacking; in checked studies, under half of them reflect an unresolved V gene, and why the rest are absent is not known. For this sample there are some 190,000 clones; less than 95% appear just once. The ten most abundant clones make up 1.7% of the sample. The time point label of this sample denotes: about 28 days (+/-7) after the second vaccine dose. The treatment or condition label, read with the paper, signifies: meningococcal conjugate vaccine given as trial control. The specimen was peripheral blood, collected 28 days after the second dose of the MenACWY control vaccine. The receptors originated from an adult who received the MenACWY meningococcal vaccine as a control.

The chain carries TRBV3-1 (or the pseudogene TRBV3-2) and TRBJ1-2, with D maybe TRBD1 (6 bases). The CDR3 length is 15 residues. Between the trimmed V and J ends, which lost 4 bases and 4 bases, there was a span of 16 bases. Germline CDR1 LGHDT, CDR2 YNNKEL (reference sequence). CDR3 amino acids: CASSPVRGVSYGYTF. Here the CDR3 DNA reads TGTGCCAGCAGCCCTGTCAGGGGTGTATCCTATGGCTACACCTTC.

This clone has a handful of counts. V usage is TRBV3-1 (or the pseudogene TRBV3-2) and J usage is TRBJ1-1; D may be TRBD1 (6 bases). The CDR3 spans 14 residues. V dropped 4 bases and J dropped 0 bases, with 9 bases sitting between them. Germline V gives CDR1 LGHDT, CDR2 YNNKEL (reference sequence). The chain's CDR3 is CASSRQDLNTEAFF. In DNA form, the CDR3 reads TGTGCCAGCAGCCGACAGGACCTGAACACTGAAGCTTTCTTT.

This clone occurred once. The rearrangement joins TRBV21-1 to TRBJ2-7; the table's D call, TRBD2, has no DNA check behind it. TRBV21-1 is classified as a pseudogene. This CDR3 spans 16 amino acids. The CDR3 sequence: CASTTVGWEGPYEQYF. DNA of the CDR3: TGTGCCAGCACCACCGTCGGGTGGGAGGGCCCATACGAGCAGTACTTC.

The rearrangement links TRBV7-3 to TRBJ2-2, with 12 positions matching TRBD2. The germline CDR1 and CDR2 sequences are SGHTA and FQGTGA. CDR3 length equals 17 residues. V was pared by 2 bases and J by 5 bases, with 6 bases of the junction left unmatched. CDR3 sequence: CASSLGLAGSFTGELFF. The CDR3 DNA reads TGTGCCAGCAGCTTAGGACTAGCGGGGAGCTTTACCGGGGAGCTGTTTTTT.

This chain links TRBV5-5 with TRBJ2-5; D remains unclear. The CDR3 length is 15 residues. Germline V gene sequence: CDR1 SGHKS, CDR2 YYEKEE (reference sequence). Between the trimmed V and J ends, which lost 3 bases and 0 bases, there was a span of 12 bases. Here the CDR3 reads CASSWISGYQETQYF. The CDR3 nucleotides read TGTGCCAGCAGCTGGATCTCAGGATACCAAGAGACCCAGTACTTC.

This chain links TRBV28 with TRBJ1-1, with D uncertain. Germline loops: CDR1 MDHEN, CDR2 SYDVKM. This CDR3 has 11 residues. Between the trimmed V and J ends, which lost 5 bases and 10 bases, there was a span of 11 bases. The CDR3 loop is CASSLLGAAFF. The DNA of the CDR3 is TGTGCCAGCAGTCTACTCGGCGCAGCTTTCTTT.

This clone has just one count. The rearrangement links TRBV5-6 to TRBJ2-3, with a possible D match to TRBD2 (6 bases). V was trimmed by 4 bases and J by 6 bases, leaving 12 bases between them. The CDR3 is 13 residues long. In germline, CDR1 is SGHDT, CDR2 YYEEEE. The CDR3 region is CASSLTGTDTQYF. The CDR3 DNA follows: TGTGCCAGCAGCCTGACCGGGACTGATACGCAGTATTTT. Using reference TRBV5-6 and TRBJ2-3 for the parts outside the CDR3, the full variable domain is DAGVTQSPTHLIKTRGQQVTLRCSPKSGHDTVSWYQQALGQGPQFIFQYYEEEERQRGNFPDRFSGHQFPNYSSELNVNALLLGDSALYLCASSLTGTDTQYFGPGTRLTVL.

The genes are TRBV6-6 and TRBJ2-7; possibly TRBD1 for D (6 bases). The CDR3 is 14 amino acids. Germline V CDR1 and CDR2: MNHNY, SVGAGI (reference sequence). Trimming left V 3 bases short and J 1 base short, with 10 bases between. The CDR3 coding sequence is TGTGCCAGCAGTTATGGGACACAATCCTACGAGCAGTACTTC. Amino acids: CASSYGTQSYEQYF.